The 28 T cell receptor beta chains below were found in one sample sequenced in a study of blood T cell repertoires in COVID-19. Generated by immunoSEQ multiplex PCR, the TCRdb table keeps only in-frame clones and is missing some. In the table there are 390,000 or so clones, just under 90% of which are singletons. Sequenced sample: PBMCs or T cells enriched from blood (not recorded which). The origin of the receptors is a woman between 50 and 59 years old who had recovered from COVID-19.

The chain couples TRBV7-2 to TRBJ1-2; TRBD1 aligns across 10 bases. The germline CDR1 and CDR2 sequences are SGHTA and FQGNSA. V shed 5 bases and J 8 bases; nucleotides not matched to a gene: 5. There are 13 residues in the CDR3. For the CDR3, the DNA is TGTGCCAGCAGCCCCGACAGGGGGCGAGGCTACACCTTC. This encodes CASSPDRGRGYTF.

The gene calls are TRBV4-3 and TRBJ2-1, with 8 bases identical to TRBD1. The J segment lost 7 bases and the V segment lost 0 bases, leaving 8 bases of the junction unmatched. Germline loops: CDR1 LGHNA, CDR2 YSLEER. The CDR3 contains 16 residues. CDR3 sequence reads: CASSQESGTGGNEQFF. The CDR3, as DNA: TGCGCCAGCAGCCAAGAATCCGGGACAGGAGGGAATGAGCAGTTCTTC.

The count of this clone is one. This sequence joins TRBV19 and TRBJ1-2; D may be TRBD1 (5 bases). Germline CDR1 is LNHDA and CDR2 is SQIVND (reference sequence). The CDR3 covers 17 residues. Trimming cost V 6 bases and J 6 bases, with 26 bases left between them. The CDR3 DNA follows: TGTGCCAGTAGGACCCGAGGAGGGGTGCTTGTGGCGAATGGCTACACCTTC. The encoded protein is CASRTRGGVLVANGYTF.

The rearrangement links TRBV19 to TRBJ1-5, with D maybe TRBD1 (6 bases). Looked up from germline, CDR1 is LNHDA and CDR2 is SQIVND (reference sequence). V lost 5 bases to trimming and J lost 5 bases, with 16 bases between them. The CDR3 contains 15 residues. CDR3 nucleotides: TGTGCCAGTAGTGCCTCACAGGGATACGATCAGCCCCAGCATTTT. Its protein product is CASSASQGYDQPQHF.

The chain combines TRBV9 with TRBJ2-2; D remains unclear. The CDR3 extends over 13 amino acids. The germline CDR1 and CDR2 sequences are SGDLS and YYNGEE. V lost 1 base and J lost 3, with 4 bases in between. As DNA, the CDR3 is TGTGCCAGCAGCGTATCCGACACCGGGGAGCTGTTTTTT. Protein product: CASSVSDTGELFF.

The CDR3 loop is CASSFEVAGNSPLHF. CDR3 nucleotides: TGTGCCAGCAGCTTTGAAGTGGCTGGTAATTCACCCCTCCACTTT. The chain uses TRBV7-2 and TRBJ1-6; D unclear. This CDR3 region has 15 residues. Trimming cost V 3 bases and J 6 bases, with 12 bases left between them. Looked up from germline, CDR1 is SGHTA and CDR2 is FQGNSA. Filled out from reference TRBV7-2 and TRBJ1-6, the complete variable domain reads GAGVSQSPSNKVTEKGKDVELRCDPISGHTALYWYRQSLGQGLEFLIYFQGNSAPDKSGLPSDRFSAERTGGSVSTLTIQRTQQEDSAVYLCASSFEVAGNSPLHFGNGTRLTVT.

The V call is TRBV19, the J call TRBJ1-3, with 10 positions matching TRBD1. Looked up from germline, CDR1 is LNHDA and CDR2 is SQIVND (reference sequence). The CDR3 has 16 residues. After removal of 5 bases from V and 0 bases from J, the junction contained 4 bases not matched to a gene. For the CDR3, the DNA is TGTGCCAGTAGTCTGGGACAGGGGTTCTCTGGAAACACCATATATTTT. This gives the protein CASSLGQGFSGNTIYF.

The chain couples TRBV20-1 to TRBJ1-1; weak D call: TRBD1 (5 bases). Germline loops: CDR1 DFQATT, CDR2 SNEGSKA (reference sequence). This CDR3 region has 11 residues. The V gene lost 5 bases and the J gene lost 6 bases, with 10 bases spanning the gap. CDR3 sequence (DNA): TGCAGTGCTGGCAGGGTTGCTGAAGCTTTCTTT. Translating gives CSAGRVAEAFF.

This clone has a handful of counts. V and J are TRBV7-9 and TRBJ2-1, with D maybe TRBD1 (6 bases). The V gene's germline CDR1 is SEHNR and CDR2 FQNEAQ (reference sequence). There are 15 residues in the CDR3. Trimming pared 7 bases from V and 0 bases from J, leaving 13 bases between. The CDR3 spells CASTEDSNSYNEQFF. The CDR3 coding sequence is TGTGCCAGCACCGAGGACAGTAACTCCTACAATGAGCAGTTCTTC.

The chain links TRBV12-3 or TRBV12-4 to TRBJ1-6; 8 bases map to TRBD1. V lost 5 bases and J lost 11; bases outside the gene matches: 5. The CDR3 is 13 amino acids. The DNA for the CDR3 is TGTGCCAGCAGTGCGGACAGGGTTGCACCCCTCCACTTT. Protein product: CASSADRVAPLHF.

This clone was seen more than once but under ten times. The chain has TRBV20-1 and TRBJ2-1, with a tentative D call TRBD1 (6 bases). The V end lost 3 bases, the J end lost 7 bases, and 13 bases lay between the germline ends. CDR3 length equals 13 residues. Germline V gives CDR1 DFQATT, CDR2 SNEGSKA (reference sequence). CDR3 amino acids: CSASVTRGNEQFF. The CDR3 DNA reads TGCAGTGCTAGTGTGACGAGGGGGAATGAGCAGTTCTTC.

The chain has TRBV28 and TRBJ1-4; D is undetermined. With 7 bases removed from V and 8 bases from J, the gap between germline ends came to 8 bases. Germline lookup yields CDR1 MDHEN and CDR2 SYDVKM. The CDR3 length is 11 residues. CDR3 in amino acids: CASTSREKLFF. CDR3 nucleotide sequence: TGTGCCAGCACCTCGAGGGAAAAACTGTTTTTT.

This clone was seen a handful of times. The chain couples TRBV9 to TRBJ2-2; 7 nucleotides match TRBD2. CDR1 is SGDLS and CDR2 is YYNGEE in the germline V gene. The CDR3 length is 17 residues. V was clipped by 8 bases and J by 7 bases; unmatched bases: 20. Here the CDR3 DNA reads TGTGCCAGTTCCCCCGGGAGGACCTGGACCGAGATCGGGGAGCTGTTTTTT. Translation: CASSPGRTWTEIGELFF. Based on the CDR3 plus reference TRBV9 and TRBJ2-2, the full variable domain is DSGVTQTPKHLITATGQRVTLRCSPRSGDLSVYWYQQSLDQGLQFLIQYYNGEERAKGNILERFSAQQFPDLHSELNLSSLELGDSALYFCASSPGRTWTEIGELFFGEGSRLTVL.

Here the CDR3 reads CASSESRNQPQHF. In DNA form, the CDR3 reads TGTGCCAGCAGTGAATCCAGAAATCAGCCCCAGCATTTT. This chain joins TRBV2 and TRBJ1-5; no clear D. The CDR3 contains 13 residues. CDR1 and CDR2 from the germline V gene are SNHLY and FYNNEI. The ends were cut back, 2 bases at V and 4 bases at J, with 6 bases in the middle.

J is TRBJ2-3 and V is TRBV5-4; 13 bases line up with TRBD2. The germline CDR1 and CDR2 sequences are SGHNT and YYREEE (reference sequence). The CDR3 has 15 residues. The V and J ends lost 5 bases and 10 bases, in that order; junction bases with no gene match: 10. DNA of the CDR3: TGTGCCAGCAGGGCTGGGACTAGCGGGGAGGAGTCGCAGTATTTT. This sequence encodes CASRAGTSGEESQYF.

The gene calls are TRBV7-9 and TRBJ2-3; D unresolved. The CDR3 has 14 residues. CDR1 is SEHNR, CDR2 FQNEAQ, per germline (reference sequence). Trimming removed 5 bases at V and 1 base at J, with 10 bases between. The CDR3 loop is CASSQSEGTDTQYF. CDR3 in DNA: TGTGCCAGCAGCCAAAGTGAGGGCACAGATACGCAGTATTTT.

The chain uses TRBV3-1 (or the pseudogene TRBV3-2) and TRBJ2-1, with a possible D match to TRBD1 (5 bases). CDR1 and CDR2 from the germline V gene are LGHDT and YNNKEL (reference sequence). The V and J ends lost 0 bases and 0 bases respectively, with 15 bases between them. The CDR3 covers 18 residues. As DNA, the CDR3 is TGTGCCAGCAGCCAAGAAACTGGGGCGGTCCCCTCCTACAATGAGCAGTTCTTC. It yields the protein CASSQETGAVPSYNEQFF.

This clone has only one observation. V and J are TRBV5-1 and TRBJ1-4; 8 bases line up with TRBD1. The CDR3 runs to 15 residues. Germline CDR1 reads SGHRS; CDR2 reads YFSETQ. V shed 4 bases and J 8 bases; nucleotides not matched to a gene: 10. CDR3 DNA: TGCGCCAGCAGCGCAACCGGGACAGGAGGCGAAAAACTGTTTTTT. This codes for CASSATGTGGEKLFF.

The V call is TRBV13, the J call TRBJ1-2; D not certain. Trimming stripped 1 base from V and 8 bases from J, with 14 bases between. The CDR3 length is 14 residues. Germline values: CDR1 PRHDT, CDR2 FYEKMQ (reference sequence). CDR3 bases: TGTGCCAGCAGCTTAGCTGGCGGTGGATCCGGCTACACCTTC. Residues: CASSLAGGGSGYTF.

The V call is TRBV27, the J call TRBJ2-3, with 7 positions matching TRBD2. From germline, CDR1 is MNHEY and CDR2 SMNVEV (reference sequence). Unmatched junction bases numbered 3, after V lost 3 bases and J lost 3 bases. The CDR3 runs 14 residues. The CDR3 DNA reads TGTGCCAGCAGTTTGGCGCGGGGGACAGATACGCAGTATTTT. Protein: CASSLARGTDTQYF.

The chain recombines TRBV24-1 with TRBJ2-1, with 8 bases matching TRBD2. V lost 4 bases to trimming and J lost 10 bases; unmatched junction nucleotides: 5. Germline CDR1 reads KGHDR; CDR2 reads SFDVKD. The CDR3 is 13 amino acids. CDR3 DNA: TGTGCCACCAGTGACCAGACTAGCGACGAGCAGTTCTTC. It encodes CATSDQTSDEQFF.

V and J are TRBV28 and TRBJ2-7; the match to TRBD2 covers 7 bases. Germline CDR1 MDHEN, CDR2 SYDVKM. This CDR3 comprises 16 residues. V lost 7 bases, J lost 3 bases, and 15 bases stayed unmatched. The CDR3 loop reads CASMNFVAGSNYEQYF. The CDR3 region has the DNA TGTGCCAGCATGAACTTTGTAGCGGGTTCGAACTACGAGCAGTACTTC.

This chain links TRBV30 with TRBJ2-7, with unresolved D. The germline gives CDR1 GTSNPN, CDR2 SVGIG (reference sequence). Trimming removed 1 base at V and 2 bases at J, with 12 bases between. The CDR3 is 14 residues long. For the CDR3, the DNA is TGTGCCTGGAGTGAAGTCCGGTCGGCCTACGAGCAGTACTTC. Its translation: CAWSEVRSAYEQYF. The full variable domain, with the rest looked up from reference TRBV30 and TRBJ2-7, is SQTIHQWPATLVQPVGSPLSLECTVEGTSNPNLYWYRQAAGRGLQLLFYSVGIGQISSEVPQNLSASRPQDRQFILSSKKLLLSDSGFYLCAWSEVRSAYEQYFGPGTRLTVT.

This chain connects TRBV19 to TRBJ2-3; D is possibly TRBD2 (6 bases). The germline CDR1 and CDR2 sequences are LNHDA and SQIVND (reference sequence). This CDR3 region has 14 residues. This CDR3 reads CATSIPEGTDTQYF. The CDR3 DNA is TGTGCAACTAGCATTCCGGAGGGCACAGATACGCAGTATTTT.

This chain joins TRBV7-2 and TRBJ1-4, with TRBD1 matching 9 bases. The CDR3 runs to 15 residues. V was clipped by 5 bases and J by 7 bases; unmatched bases: 8. Looked up from germline, CDR1 is SGHTA and CDR2 is FQGNSA. The CDR3 sequence: CASSPYRGRGEKLFF. Written as DNA, the CDR3 is TGTGCCAGCAGCCCCTACAGGGGGCGAGGTGAAAAACTGTTTTTT.

The rearrangement links TRBV6-5 to TRBJ1-1, with D uncertain. V was pared by 3 bases and J by 2 bases, with 4 bases between. The CDR3 contains 12 residues. Germline lookup yields CDR1 MNHEY and CDR2 SVGAGI. The CDR3 DNA is TGTGCCAGCAGTTATTCTAACACTGAAGCTTTCTTT. Its protein is CASSYSNTEAFF.

The V and J genes are TRBV27 and TRBJ1-2; possible D gene TRBD1, 6 bases. Trimming pared 6 bases from V and 4 bases from J, leaving 18 bases between. This CDR3 is 15 amino acids long. Germline-derived CDR1 and CDR2 are MNHEY and SMNVEV (reference sequence). The CDR3 DNA follows: TGTGCCAGCAGCCCAGGGGCAGATCCTTCCTATGGCTACACCTTC. Its protein product is CASSPGADPSYGYTF.

This clone was counted a single time. The V call is TRBV6-5, the J call TRBJ1-6; tentatively, D is TRBD1 (5 bases). The ends were cut back, 7 bases at V and 6 bases at J, with 16 bases in the middle. The CDR3 length is 15 residues. Germline CDR1 reads MNHEY; CDR2 reads SVGAGI. DNA of the CDR3: TGTGCCAGCAATGGGGCCGGAGCATTTAATTCACCCCTCCACTTT. It codes for CASNGAGAFNSPLHF.